These T cell receptor beta chains were read from a single sample in a study of cytomegalovirus exposure and HLA in healthy donors. The table came from immunoSEQ multiplex PCR; TCRdb's copy has only in-frame clones and leaves some out. The profile shows about 120,000 clones, approximately 81% of them singletons. The sequenced sample was PBMCs. All receptors derive from a man aged 18 to 29 in good health and CMV-seropositive. Each CDR3 is given with its conserved first and last residue. The D gene is left open where the match is weak. Only part of the rows carry a size: once, few, many, or a class if the clone is expanded.

V gene	clone size	D gene	J gene	CDR3 protein	CDR3 DNA
TRBV19	-	-	TRBJ1-5	CASSIVRGNQPQHF	TGTGCCAGTAGTATAGTCAGGGGAAATCAGCCCCAGCATTTT
TRBV2	-	-	TRBJ2-2	CASSDQGGRLDGELFF	TGTGCCAGCAGTGACCAGGGGGGCCGGTTAGACGGGGAGCTGTTTTTT
TRBV10-3	-	-	TRBJ1-1	CAISGGAEAFF	TGTGCCATCAGTGGGGGAGCTGAAGCTTTCTTT
TRBV27	-	-	TRBJ1-2	CASRRGFGGGYTF	TGTGCCAGCAGAAGGGGGTTCGGAGGCGGCTACACCTTC
TRBV6-1	-	-	TRBJ2-7	CASSEKGRGFEQYF	TGTGCCAGCAGTGAAAAGGGACGGGGGTTCGAGCAGTACTTC
TRBV7-9	-	TRBD1	TRBJ2-7	CASTGSGQGSLEQYF	TGTGCCAGCACAGGGTCTGGACAGGGGTCCCTCGAGCAGTACTTC
TRBV30	-	-	TRBJ1-3	CAWSSTMPGNTIYF	TGTGCCTGGAGTTCAACAATGCCCGGAAACACCATATATTTT
TRBV4-1	few	TRBD1	TRBJ1-2	CASSQQARTGASYGYTF	TGCGCCAGCAGCCAGCAAGCCCGGACAGGGGCCAGCTATGGCTACACCTTC
TRBV9	once	TRBD2	TRBJ2-2	CASSAGLAGGAPNTGELFF	TGTGCCAGCAGCGCCGGACTGGCGGGGGGAGCTCCCAACACCGGGGAGCTGTTTTTT
TRBV10-2	-	-	TRBJ1-6	CASSLTNGGLGVSPLHF	TGCGCCAGCTCACTCACAAACGGGGGGCTGGGAGTTTCACCCCTCCACTTT
TRBV19	-	TRBD1	TRBJ1-5	CASSVRDRVAQPQHF	TGTGCCAGTAGTGTCCGGGACAGGGTGGCTCAGCCCCAGCATTTT
TRBV2	-	TRBD1	TRBJ1-1	CASTGTGWTEAFF	TGTGCCAGCACCGGGACAGGATGGACTGAAGCTTTCTTT
TRBV27	-	TRBD1	TRBJ1-1	CASSETGGTEAFF	TGTGCCAGCAGCGAAACAGGGGGTACTGAAGCTTTCTTT
TRBV2	-	TRBD2	TRBJ2-5	CASRATSGQETQYF	TGTGCCAGCAGAGCGACTAGCGGCCAAGAGACCCAGTACTTC
TRBV18	-	TRBD1	TRBJ1-1	CASSPQQGARWTEAFF	TGTGCCAGCTCACCACAACAGGGGGCGCGATGGACTGAAGCTTTCTTT
TRBV6-5	-	TRBD1	TRBJ1-1	CASSYPTGQGFGEAFF	TGTGCCAGCAGTTACCCAACGGGACAGGGTTTCGGTGAAGCTTTCTTT
TRBV7-6	-	-	TRBJ2-2	CASSFVPHNTGELFF	TGTGCCAGCAGCTTTGTTCCCCATAACACCGGGGAGCTGTTTTTT
TRBV11-2	-	-	TRBJ2-7	CASERVSSYEQYF	TGTGCCAGCGAGCGGGTGAGCTCCTACGAGCAGTACTTC
TRBV11-2	-	TRBD1	TRBJ1-6	CASSSAGTDNSPLHF	TGTGCCAGCAGCTCGGCCGGGACAGATAATTCACCCCTCCACTTT
TRBV29-1	-	-	TRBJ2-3	CSVDRGFTDTQYF	TGCAGCGTTGACCGGGGGTTCACAGATACGCAGTATTTT
TRBV4-2	-	-	TRBJ1-1	CASSQGRGTNTEAFF	TGTGCCAGCAGCCAAGGGCGGGGGACGAACACTGAAGCTTTCTTT
TRBV7-6	-	-	TRBJ1-1	CASSPRGGTEAFF	TGTGCCAGCAGCCCCCGGGGGGGAACTGAAGCTTTCTTT
TRBV18	-	-	TRBJ1-3	CASSPPARAGNTIYF	TGTGCCAGCTCACCACCGGCCAGGGCCGGAAACACCATATATTTT
TRBV6-6	few	-	TRBJ1-1	CASSGTKYNTEAFF	TGTGCCAGTTCGGGAACCAAGTATAACACTGAAGCTTTCTTT
TRBV5-1	few	-	TRBJ2-7	CASSYTRGGGYEQYF	TGCGCCAGCAGCTATACGAGGGGGGGAGGCTACGAGCAGTACTTC
TRBV2	-	-	TRBJ2-7	CASRKASPTYEQYF	TGTGCCAGCCGGAAGGCTAGCCCTACCTACGAGCAGTACTTC
TRBV6-5	-	-	TRBJ2-7	CASSYSEDSSEQYF	TGTGCCAGCAGTTACTCTGAGGACTCTAGCGAGCAGTACTTC
TRBV6-5	-	-	TRBJ1-5	CASSASGDVTAQHF	TGTGCCAGCAGTGCCTCGGGGGATGTTACAGCCCAGCATTTT
TRBV4-3	once	-	TRBJ2-3	CASSQVGSGTDTQYF	TGCGCCAGCAGCCAAGTGGGTAGCGGCACAGATACGCAGTATTTT
TRBV6-5	-	-	TRBJ1-2	CASSYGWGDGYTF	TGTGCCAGCAGTTACGGGTGGGGCGATGGCTACACCTTC
TRBV5-1	-	TRBD1	TRBJ2-7	CASSRVRPGQGSYEQYF	TGCGCCAGCAGCCGAGTTAGACCGGGACAGGGGTCCTACGAGCAGTACTTC
TRBV9	-	-	TRBJ2-2	CASSPRQNTGELFF	TGTGCCAGCAGCCCTCGACAGAACACCGGGGAGCTGTTTTTT
TRBV5-4	few	-	TRBJ1-1	CASSSDSMNTEAFF	TGTGCCAGCAGCTCGGACTCAATGAACACTGAAGCTTTCTTT
TRBV27	-	-	TRBJ2-3	CASSLAGWDTQYF	TGTGCCAGCAGTTTAGCCGGTTGGGATACGCAGTATTTT
TRBV27	-	TRBD2	TRBJ2-1	CASSLRTSGSLHEQFF	TGTGCCAGCAGTTTACGGACTAGCGGGAGTTTGCATGAGCAGTTCTTC
TRBV27	-	-	TRBJ1-4	CASSLGVPATNEKLFF	TGTGCCAGCAGTTTGGGAGTCCCAGCAACTAATGAAAAACTGTTTTTT
TRBV5-1	-	-	TRBJ1-1	CASSIDGTQNTEAFF	TGCGCCAGCAGCATAGACGGGACACAAAACACTGAAGCTTTCTTT
TRBV19	-	TRBD1	TRBJ1-2	CASSRQGGYGYTF	TGTGCCAGTAGTCGACAGGGCGGCTATGGCTACACCTTC
TRBV25-1	-	-	TRBJ2-1	CASSESTGLTNEQFF	TGTGCCAGCAGTGAATCAACAGGGTTGACTAATGAGCAGTTCTTC
TRBV9	-	TRBD2	TRBJ2-4	CASSVDLGGSSIQYF	TGTGCCAGCAGCGTAGATCTTGGCGGGAGTAGCATTCAGTACTTC
TRBV7-9	-	TRBD2	TRBJ2-3	CASSPPGWAGGDTQYF	TGTGCCAGCAGCCCCCCCGGTTGGGCGGGGGGGGATACGCAGTATTTT
TRBV29-1	-	-	TRBJ2-3	CSVINFAGTDTQYF	TGCAGCGTTATTAATTTCGCGGGCACAGATACGCAGTATTTT
TRBV9	-	TRBD2	TRBJ2-3	CASRPGLDTDTQYF	TGTGCCAGCAGGCCGGGACTAGACACAGATACGCAGTATTTT